This T cell receptor beta chain was recovered during a study of Ad26.COV2.S vaccination and SARS-CoV-2 variants. Broader study findings: Measurement of non-spike TCR breadth gave similar results in vaccine and placebo recipients.

For this clone: Its antigen is undetermined.

Treatment described: 19 received Ad26.COV2.S at low or high dose, single or two shots; 5 received placebo; per-sample allocation not given. Sample collection was performed on day 63 after the first vaccine or placebo injection. Built on an Ad26 vector, the vaccine expressed Wuhan-strain SARS-CoV-2 spike. Trimming removed 0 bases at V and 4 bases at J, with 8 bases between. This CDR3 is built from 14 residues. The V gene's germline CDR1 is SGHRS and CDR2 YFSETQ. The repertoire was sequenced with immunoSEQ multiplex PCR; TCRdb's copy has only in-frame clones and lacks some. The sample records some 320,000 clones, about 82% being singletons.

This sample comprised peripheral blood, obtained in a trial of Ad26.COV2.S vaccine versus placebo. The chain recombines TRBV5-1 with TRBJ1-3; possibly TRBD1 for D (5 bases). The sequence derives from a person between 18 and 60 years old who received the Ad26.COV2.S COVID-19 vaccine or a placebo. The CDR3 DNA follows: TGCGCCAGCAGCTTGGAGGGGTCCGGAAACACCATATATTTT. Amino acids: CASSLEGSGNTIYF. The variable domain in full, completed from reference TRBV5-1 and TRBJ1-3, reads KAGVTQTPRYLIKTRGQQVTLSCSPISGHRSVSWYQQTPGQGLQFLFEYFSETQRNKGNFPGRFSGRQFSNSRSEMNVSTLELGDSALYLCASSLEGSGNTIYFGEGSWLTVV.